Here is one TCR beta chain with its context. There were healthy Caucasian individuals from Russia, aged about 6 to 100, serving as donors. The sample belongs to a study of blood T cells in healthy people across ages. The authors ran a second PCR of 7 to 11 cycles using a sample-barcoded 5' primer and a J-beta primer mix. MiXCR, run by TCRdb on the 5' RACE reads, gives a single entry per CDR3 protein. The sample shows approximately 800,000 distinct CDR3 sequences, around two thirds of them seen only once. The CDR3 has 14 amino acids. V lost 0 bases and J 5 bases, leaving 10 bases between the germline ends. Germline CDR1 and CDR2: MNHEY and SVGAGI.

This TCR came from a man aged 30-40 years in good health. Sequenced input: blood. The chain carries TRBV6-5 and TRBJ2-5; D perhaps matches TRBD1 (6 bases). The CDR3 region is CASSYSGAMETQYF. The DNA of the CDR3 is TGTGCCAGCAGTTACTCGGGGGCGATGGAGACCCAGTACTTC.